The present T cell receptor beta chain was sequenced within a study of blood T cells in healthy people across ages. PCR was performed a second time for 7 to 11 cycles using a sample-barcoded 5' primer and a J-beta primer mix. Each cDNA molecule, via a template-switch adaptor with 12 random nucleotides, was tagged. TCRdb independently ran MiXCR on the 5' RACE reads; one entry per CDR3 protein. The table lists 1.5 million to 1.9 million distinct CDR3 sequences, approximately 39% of them singletons. On this clonotype: What it recognizes is unknown.

Notes on the study in general: Because sorting was not performed, PBMCs prevented conclusive naive versus antigen-experienced comparison.

The length of the CDR3 is 15 residues. Per germline, CDR1 LGHNA and CDR2 YNFKEQ. V lost 0 bases and J lost 2, with 11 bases in between. Those donating, healthy Caucasian individuals from Russia, were aged roughly 6 to 95. The draw of peripheral blood yielded ten milliliters from each donor. Sequencing used blood. This receptor was obtained from a woman under 30 in good health. This sequence joins TRBV4-2 and TRBJ2-7; D uncertain. The CDR3 spells CASSQDQASTYEQYF. The CDR3 bases are TGTGCCAGCAGCCAAGACCAAGCGTCTACCTACGAGCAGTACTTC.